This entry lists 18 T cell receptor beta chains sequenced from one sample in a study of blood T cell repertoires in COVID-19. The method was immunoSEQ multiplex PCR; TCRdb's version includes in-frame clones alone and lacks a portion of them. The sample holds under 300,000 clones, roughly 82% seen once. The sequenced material came from peripheral blood. Receptors were obtained from a woman over 75 with active or convalescent COVID-19.

This chain joins TRBV7-2 and TRBJ2-1; a weak D match, TRBD2 (6 bases). Between the trimmed V and J ends, which lost 2 bases and 5 bases, there was a span of 13 bases. The germline CDR1 and CDR2 sequences are SGHTA and FQGNSA. This CDR3 has 15 amino acids. CDR3 DNA: TGTGCCAGCAGCTTAAGGAGGCTAGCGAACAATGAGCAGTTCTTC. Its translation: CASSLRRLANNEQFF.

The chain carries TRBV18 and TRBJ1-5, with a possible D match to TRBD1 (6 bases). Trimming cost V 6 bases and J 1 base, with 19 bases left between them. Germline CDR1 reads KGHSH; CDR2 reads LQKENI. The CDR3 is 17 amino acids. This CDR3 reads CASSPFQGLGSNQPQHF. The CDR3 region has the DNA TGTGCCAGCTCCCCCTTCCAGGGGTTGGGGAGCAATCAGCCCCAGCATTTT.

V usage is TRBV27 and J usage is TRBJ1-1, with 12 bases aligning to TRBD1. V dropped 5 bases and J dropped 1; count of bases not matched to a gene: 11. The CDR3 spans 18 residues. Germline V gives CDR1 MNHEY, CDR2 SMNVEV (reference sequence). CDR3 DNA: TGTGCCAGCAGTCAACAACCGGGACAGGGGGCGCCGAACACTGAAGCTTTCTTT. Protein sequence: CASSQQPGQGAPNTEAFF.

The chain carries TRBV12-3 or TRBV12-4 and TRBJ1-4, with TRBD1 as a possible D gene (5 bases). This CDR3 has 12 residues. Trimming removed 7 bases from V and 7 bases from J, with 10 bases in between. The CDR3 loop is CASTGGVEKLFF. DNA for the CDR3: TGTGCCAGCACCGGGGGGGTTGAAAAACTGTTTTTT.

The sample holds a few counts of this clone. The J gene is TRBJ1-2, the V gene TRBV18; D is perhaps TRBD1 (6 bases). Germline assignment: CDR1 KGHSH and CDR2 LQKENI. The germline V and J ends were trimmed by 8 bases and 1 base, with 14 bases remaining between them. This CDR3 comprises 14 residues. In DNA, the CDR3 is TGTGCCAGCCGTCTTTACAGGGATAACTATGGCTACACCTTC. Residues: CASRLYRDNYGYTF.

The chain employs TRBV27 and TRBJ2-2; 9 nucleotides align to TRBD1. Germline V gene data show CDR1 as MNHEY and CDR2 as SMNVEV (reference sequence). The CDR3 covers 15 residues. The junction had 8 bases not matched to a gene; V was cut back by 5 bases and J by 7 bases. Written as DNA, the CDR3 is TGTGCCAGCAGTCCCGGGACAGGGAGGGTCGGGGAGCTGTTTTTT. It translates to CASSPGTGRVGELFF.

The V call is TRBV24-1, the J call TRBJ2-5; D possibly corresponds to TRBD1 (5 bases). Deletions cut 9 bases from V and 1 base from J, with 17 bases between. The CDR3 extends over 15 amino acids. Per the germline V gene, CDR1 is KGHDR and CDR2 is SFDVKD. The CDR3 here is CATAAGHLGQETQYF. The CDR3 DNA sequence: TGTGCCACCGCGGCAGGGCACCTAGGCCAAGAGACCCAGTACTTC.

This chain uses TRBV30 with TRBJ1-4, with D perhaps matching TRBD1 (5 bases). V was pared by 0 bases and J by 5 bases, with 13 bases between. CDR1 is GTSNPN, CDR2 SVGIG, per germline (reference sequence). The CDR3 extends over 15 amino acids. CDR3: CAWSVKAGRNEKLFF. The CDR3 coding sequence is TGTGCCTGGAGTGTAAAGGCAGGGAGGAATGAAAAACTGTTTTTT.

CDR3 loop: CAWTGLAGVEQFF. The CDR3 DNA reads as TGTGCCTGGACTGGACTAGCGGGAGTCGAGCAGTTCTTC. V and J are TRBV30 and TRBJ2-1; 13 bases match TRBD2. This CDR3 has 13 residues. Germline V lookup: CDR1 GTSNPN, CDR2 SVGIG (reference sequence). With 4 bases clipped from V and 10 bases from J, the junction kept 4 bases outside the gene matches.

This clone was picked up a small number of times. The chain combines TRBV28 with TRBJ1-5, with D perhaps matching TRBD1 (6 bases). Germline V gene sequence: CDR1 MDHEN, CDR2 SYDVKM. V lost 4 bases to trimming and J lost 5 bases, with 15 bases between them. The CDR3 loop spans 15 amino acids. The CDR3: CASSSSGTSDQPQHF. CDR3 DNA: TGTGCCAGCAGTTCCTCCGGGACATCTGATCAGCCCCAGCATTTT.

V is TRBV12-5 and J is TRBJ2-2; tentative D call: TRBD1 (5 bases). Trimming removed 0 bases at V and 8 bases at J, with 7 bases between. The germline gives CDR1 LGHNT, CDR2 FRNRAP. The CDR3 runs 13 residues. The CDR3 region has the DNA TGTGCTAGTGGTTTGGTTGCAGGGGGGGAGCTGTTTTTT. It encodes CASGLVAGGELFF.

This chain joins TRBV6-5 and TRBJ2-1; weak D call: TRBD2 (6 bases). Germline CDR1 and CDR2: MNHEY and SVGAGI. The CDR3 consists of 15 residues. V was trimmed by 5 bases and J by 6 bases, leaving 17 bases between them. The CDR3 reads CASSPFRGGRNEQFF. The CDR3 nucleotides are TGTGCCAGCAGTCCTTTTAGGGGAGGACGCAATGAGCAGTTCTTC.

This clone occurred once. This chain joins TRBV24-1 and TRBJ2-1; TRBD2 agrees at 11 bases. Germline CDR1 KGHDR, CDR2 SFDVKD. The CDR3 is 16 residues long. J lost 4 bases, V lost 4 bases, and 5 bases had no gene match. CDR3: CATSESSSGGYNEQFF. The CDR3 bases are TGTGCCACCAGTGAATCCTCTAGCGGGGGGTACAATGAGCAGTTCTTC.

The CDR3 DNA follows: TGCGCCAGCAGCGAGGGGACAGCAACTAATGAAAAACTGTTTTTT. This codes for CASSEGTATNEKLFF. This chain connects TRBV5-1 to TRBJ1-4; TRBD1 matches at 7 bases. The CDR3 is 15 amino acids. Trimming cost V 4 bases and J 0 bases; bases outside gene matches: 3. In germline, CDR1 is SGHRS, CDR2 YFSETQ.

This clone was seen only once. The rearrangement joins TRBV10-3 to TRBJ1-3; D may be TRBD1 (6 bases). The CDR3 contains 15 residues. Trimming removed 6 bases at V and 1 base at J, with 13 bases between. The germline CDR1 and CDR2 sequences are ENHRY and SYGVKD. CDR3 coding DNA: TGTGCCATCAGCTTGGACAGAAGTTCTGGAAACACCATATATTTT. It is translated as CAISLDRSSGNTIYF.

The V gene is TRBV24-1, the J gene TRBJ2-5; 14 nucleotides match TRBD2. The CDR3 contains 18 residues. The germline gives CDR1 KGHDR, CDR2 SFDVKD. Trimming cost V 6 bases and J 2 bases; bases outside gene matches: 10. CDR3 residues: CATSPGLAGGTLQETQYF. Here the CDR3 DNA reads TGTGCCACCAGTCCTGGACTAGCGGGAGGCACACTTCAAGAGACCCAGTACTTC.

The chain's CDR3 is CASSGSDYYNEQFF. In DNA form, the CDR3 reads TGCGCCAGCAGTGGATCAGACTACTACAATGAGCAGTTCTTC. V gene TRBV10-2 combines with J gene TRBJ2-1; tentatively, D is TRBD2 (5 bases). CDR1 and CDR2 from the germline V gene are WSHSY and SAAADI. V dropped 4 bases and J dropped 3 bases, with 10 bases sitting between them. The length of the CDR3 is 14 residues.

The rearrangement links TRBV12-3 or TRBV12-4 to TRBJ1-2, with D possibly matching TRBD1 (6 bases). The germline V and J ends were trimmed by 6 bases and 3 bases, with 11 bases remaining between them. There are 13 residues in the CDR3. CDR3 nucleotides: TGTGCCAGCAGCGCGACAGGAGACTATGGCTACACCTTC. The encoded protein is CASSATGDYGYTF.